Shown below are 30 T cell receptor beta chains from a single sample sequenced in a study of neurological immune-mediated disorders. TCRdb recomputed calls from the 5' RACE reads with MiXCR, one row per CDR3 protein. The profile shows tens of thousands of distinct CDR3 sequences, roughly 6.3% of them singletons. The material sequenced was CD4+ T cells from blood. The receptors here all came from a woman aged 40-49 years in good health.

In its sample, this clonotype was seen many times. The V call is TRBV20-1, the J call TRBJ2-3, with 7 bases that match TRBD2. Germline-derived CDR1 and CDR2 are DFQATT and SNEGSKA (reference sequence). CDR3 length equals 15 residues. The V segment lost 3 bases and the J segment 3 bases; nucleotides outside the gene matches: 9. The CDR3 reads CSASLVSGLTDTQYF. CDR3 nucleotide sequence: TGCAGTGCTAGCCTCGTTAGCGGGCTTACAGATACGCAGTATTTT.

At least ten counts were recorded for this clonotype. The genes are TRBV25-1 and TRBJ2-1; 9 bases align to TRBD2. The CDR3 is 15 residues long. CDR1 MGHDK and CDR2 SYGVNS come from the germline V gene. V trimming: 4 bases; J trimming: 6 bases; junction bases outside the gene matches: 7. Here the CDR3 reads CASSVAGGRANEQFF. The CDR3 DNA follows: TGTGCCAGCAGTGTGGCGGGCGGGAGGGCCAATGAGCAGTTCTTC.

This clonotype was detected many times. The genes are TRBV20-1 and TRBJ2-7; D is uncertain. The CDR3 extends over 12 amino acids. The ends were cut back, 6 bases at V and 4 bases at J, with 13 bases in the middle. Germline V lookup: CDR1 DFQATT, CDR2 SNEGSKA (reference sequence). The CDR3 is CSASDNPYEQYF. The CDR3 nucleotides read TGCAGTGCCAGTGACAACCCATACGAGCAGTACTTC.

This clonotype was observed many times. The CDR3 spells CASSSRLVPAGVTYTQYF. CDR3 nucleotides: TGTGCCAGCAGTTCCCGACTTGTCCCAGCGGGAGTTACATATACGCAGTATTTT. The chain recombines TRBV12-3 or TRBV12-4 with TRBJ2-3, with 8 bases lining up with TRBD2. The CDR3 covers 18 residues. Trimming cost V 4 bases and J 7 bases; bases outside gene matches: 19.

This clonotype occurred many times. The chain links TRBV20-1 to TRBJ2-1; 9 bases line up with TRBD2. Germline V gives CDR1 DFQATT, CDR2 SNEGSKA (reference sequence). The V and J ends lost 6 bases and 10 bases, in that order; junction bases with no gene match: 19. CDR3 length: 16 residues. The CDR3 reads CSAPSMAGGHSGEQFF. The CDR3 coding sequence is TGCAGTGCGCCGAGTATGGCGGGAGGGCATTCAGGGGAGCAGTTCTTC.

This clonotype was seen ten or more times. The chain couples TRBV5-6 to TRBJ2-5; D gene ambiguous. V was clipped by 0 bases and J by 4 bases, with 13 bases between them. CDR1 SGHDT and CDR2 YYEEEE come from the germline V gene. The CDR3 consists of 15 residues. The CDR3 here is CASSLDGSWPETQYF. Here the CDR3 DNA reads TGTGCCAGCAGCTTGGATGGTAGTTGGCCAGAGACCCAGTACTTC.

Many counts were recorded for this clonotype. The V and J genes are TRBV2 and TRBJ1-5, with unresolved D. The germline CDR1 and CDR2 sequences are SNHLY and FYNNEI. This CDR3 comprises 15 residues. Trimming took 7 bases from V and 0 from J, leaving 13 bases between them. This CDR3 reads CASIDEEYSNQPQHF. The CDR3, as DNA: TGTGCCAGCATCGACGAGGAGTATAGCAATCAGCCCCAGCATTTT.

This clonotype showed up many times. The V gene is TRBV6-5, the J gene TRBJ1-2; D is possibly TRBD1 (5 bases). CDR3 length: 15 residues. V shed 4 bases and J shed 2 bases, with 14 bases lying between them. The V gene's germline CDR1 is MNHEY and CDR2 SVGAGI. This CDR3 is CASSLAGQINYGYTF. The DNA for the CDR3 is TGTGCCAGCAGTTTGGCAGGGCAAATAAACTATGGCTACACCTTC.

This clonotype has a count of ten or more. J is TRBJ2-6 and V is TRBV10-3; TRBD2 agrees at 8 bases. The V segment lost 6 bases and the J segment 2 bases; nucleotides outside the gene matches: 6. The CDR3 is 16 residues long. The germline CDR1 and CDR2 sequences are ENHRY and SYGVKD. In DNA form, the CDR3 reads TGTGCCATCAGCTTCGGGGGGGGGCCTGGGGCCAACGTCCTGACTTTC. It encodes CAISFGGGPGANVLTF.

This clonotype was detected many times. V usage is TRBV6-2 or TRBV6-3 and J usage is TRBJ2-3; no reliable D call. From germline, CDR1 is MNHEY and CDR2 SVGEGT. Trimming stripped 6 bases from V and 2 bases from J, with 6 bases between. This CDR3 contains 12 residues. The CDR3 DNA reads as TGTGCCAGCAGCCGGATCACAGATACGCAGTATTTT. Translating it yields CASSRITDTQYF.

This clonotype was seen many times. The V and J genes are TRBV4-3 and TRBJ2-1; 11 nucleotides line up with TRBD2. This CDR3 contains 14 residues. Trimming at V came to 4 bases and at J to 9 bases, leaving 5 bases not matched to a gene. Germline CDR1 reads LGHNA; CDR2 reads YSLEER. The CDR3, as DNA: TGCGCCAGCAGCCCTAGCGGGAGGTTCATTGAGCAGTTCTTC. Translated, it gives CASSPSGRFIEQFF.

This clonotype showed up many times. The rearrangement links TRBV29-1 to TRBJ2-2; D not resolved. The germline V and J ends were trimmed by 7 bases and 3 bases, with 6 bases remaining between them. The CDR3 sequence is 11 residues long. CDR1 is SQVTM, CDR2 ANQGSEA, per germline. CDR3 coding DNA: TGCAGCGGGAGAGACACCGGGGAGCTGTTTTTT. Amino acid sequence: CSGRDTGELFF.

This clonotype was observed at least ten times. This chain links TRBV27 with TRBJ2-3; 7 bases align to TRBD2. J lost 0 bases, V lost 4 bases, and 13 bases had no gene match. This CDR3 has 18 residues. Per the germline V gene, CDR1 is MNHEY and CDR2 is SMNVEV (reference sequence). The CDR3 bases are TGTGCCAGCAGTTACCTTGATTGGGCGGGAGCCAGCACAGATACGCAGTATTTT. This codes for CASSYLDWAGASTDTQYF.

This clonotype was picked up many times. V and J are TRBV5-1 and TRBJ2-1; possibly TRBD2 for D (6 bases). The CDR3 length is 14 residues. V was cut by 7 bases and J by 4 bases, with 15 bases left in between. Germline V gene data show CDR1 as SGHRS and CDR2 as YFSETQ. This chain's CDR3 is CASGHSGGYNEQFF. CDR3 bases: TGCGCCAGCGGCCATAGCGGAGGTTACAATGAGCAGTTCTTC.

This clonotype was picked up many times. This chain joins TRBV20-1 and TRBJ1-1; D is undetermined. With 6 bases removed from V and 0 bases from J, the gap between germline ends came to 11 bases. This CDR3 is 13 amino acids long. The germline V gene encodes CDR1 DFQATT and CDR2 SNEGSKA (reference sequence). The CDR3 coding sequence is TGCAGTGCCCCAGTGGGGTTGAACACTGAAGCTTTCTTT. It encodes CSAPVGLNTEAFF.

This clonotype was counted ten times or more. The chain employs TRBV5-1 and TRBJ2-7; 13 nucleotides line up with TRBD2. Trimming at V came to 2 bases and at J to 4 bases, leaving 9 bases not matched to a gene. The CDR3 has 17 residues. In germline, CDR1 is SGHRS, CDR2 YFSETQ. The CDR3 protein is CASSLQTGLAGLYEQYF. In DNA, the CDR3 is TGCGCCAGCAGCTTACAGACGGGACTAGCGGGGCTTTACGAGCAGTACTTC.

This clonotype was recorded many times. The V and J genes are TRBV6-5 and TRBJ1-2, with D uncertain. Germline assignment: CDR1 MNHEY and CDR2 SVGAGI. V gave up 0 bases and J gave up 0 bases, with 8 bases separating them. This CDR3 comprises 15 residues. CDR3 sequence: CASSYSGPPNYGYTF. The CDR3 region has the DNA TGTGCCAGCAGTTACTCGGGCCCCCCTAACTATGGCTACACCTTC.

This clonotype was seen ten or more times. CDR3 loop: CRVRGSTDTQYF. CDR3 coding DNA: TGCAGGGTCAGGGGTAGCACAGATACGCAGTATTTT. J is TRBJ2-3 and V is TRBV20-1, with D possibly TRBD1 on 6 matching bases. Germline V lookup: CDR1 DFQATT, CDR2 SNEGSKA (reference sequence). CDR3 length equals 12 residues.

This clonotype was detected ten times or more. This sequence joins TRBV10-3 and TRBJ1-5, with D hard to call. The CDR3 runs to 14 residues. V shed 3 bases and J shed 2 bases, with 8 bases lying between them. Germline loops: CDR1 ENHRY, CDR2 SYGVKD. The CDR3 DNA sequence: TGTGCCATCAGTGATCCCCCGGGCAATCAGCCCCAGCATTTT. Its protein is CAISDPPGNQPQHF.

This clonotype was seen at least ten times. The chain combines TRBV20-1 with TRBJ2-3, with 8 nucleotides matching TRBD1. The CDR3 extends over 13 amino acids. From germline, CDR1 is DFQATT and CDR2 SNEGSKA (reference sequence). CDR3 residues: CNGQGASTDTQYF. The DNA of the CDR3 is TGCAACGGCCAGGGGGCTAGTACAGATACGCAGTATTTT.

This clonotype was counted many times. A much larger clone differs from this one at a single base, so this may be a read error. V usage is TRBV7-6 and J usage is TRBJ1-2, with 8 bases aligning to TRBD1. This CDR3 has 12 residues. From germline, CDR1 is SGHVS and CDR2 FNYEAQ. V lost 4 bases, J lost 10 bases, and 5 bases stayed unmatched. CDR3 sequence: CASSSDRGDYTF. CDR3 in DNA: TGTGCCAGCAGCTCCGACAGGGGCGACTACACCTTC.

This clonotype was counted at least ten times. The chain has TRBV7-2 and TRBJ2-1, with TRBD2 matching 9 bases. The ends lost 10 bases at V and 1 base at J; junction bases unmatched: 8. The CDR3 spans 15 residues. The germline gives CDR1 SGHTA, CDR2 FQGNSA. Here the CDR3 DNA reads TGTGCCACTTTAGCGGGAGAGAGGTCCTACAATGAGCAGTTCTTC. Amino acid sequence: CATLAGERSYNEQFF.

This clonotype has at least ten counts. V and J are TRBV12-3 or TRBV12-4 and TRBJ1-5, with TRBD1 matching over 7 bases. V shed 6 bases, J shed 5 bases, and the junction held 7 bases outside the gene matches. CDR3 length: 14 residues. This CDR3 reads CASSRDSLDQPQHF. CDR3 bases: TGTGCCAGCAGCCGGGACAGCCTTGATCAGCCCCAGCATTTT.

This clonotype was seen repeatedly, ten times or more. The chain uses TRBV10-3 and TRBJ2-3; D gene uncertain. The CDR3 length is 12 residues. V lost 10 bases, J lost 0 bases, and 8 bases lay in between. Per the germline V gene, CDR1 is ENHRY and CDR2 is SYGVKD. The CDR3 reads CATRSSTDTQYF. CDR3 nucleotides: TGTGCCACTAGGTCGAGCACAGATACGCAGTATTTT.

In its sample, this clonotype was seen many times. V usage is TRBV28 and J usage is TRBJ2-7, with unresolved D. Trimming took 5 bases from V and 1 from J, leaving 9 bases between them. The germline gives CDR1 MDHEN, CDR2 SYDVKM. The CDR3 contains 13 residues. The CDR3 region is CASSGTQSYEQYF. CDR3 nucleotide sequence: TGTGCCAGCAGTGGAACCCAATCCTACGAGCAGTACTTC.

This clonotype was recorded many times. The chain has TRBV20-1 and TRBJ1-3; D unclear. Trimming took 6 bases from V and 0 from J, leaving 9 bases between them. Germline V lookup: CDR1 DFQATT, CDR2 SNEGSKA (reference sequence). The CDR3 is 13 amino acids. The CDR3 here is CSAPKTSGNTIYF. Written as DNA, the CDR3 is TGCAGTGCCCCTAAGACCTCTGGAAACACCATATATTTT.

There are many counts of this clonotype. The rearrangement uses TRBV18 and TRBJ2-1, with D possibly matching TRBD2 (6 bases). Trimming left V 3 bases short and J 1 base short, with 10 bases between. The CDR3 is 15 amino acids. CDR1 KGHSH and CDR2 LQKENI come from the germline V gene. DNA for the CDR3: TGTGCCAGCTCACCTCTAGCGCCTTCCTACAATGAGCAGTTCTTC. This codes for CASSPLAPSYNEQFF.

At least ten counts were recorded for this clonotype. The genes are TRBV5-1 and TRBJ2-1, with TRBD1 matching 10 bases. After removal of 4 bases from V and 5 bases from J, the junction contained 9 bases not matched to a gene. This CDR3 has 16 residues. Germline lookup yields CDR1 SGHRS and CDR2 YFSETQ. CDR3 region: CASSPGDRGSNNEQFF. CDR3 coding DNA: TGCGCCAGCAGCCCCGGGGACAGGGGATCCAACAATGAGCAGTTCTTC. The variable domain in full, with the rest retrieved from reference TRBV5-1 and TRBJ2-1, is KAGVTQTPRYLIKTRGQQVTLSCSPISGHRSVSWYQQTPGQGLQFLFEYFSETQRNKGNFPGRFSGRQFSNSRSEMNVSTLELGDSALYLCASSPGDRGSNNEQFFGPGTRLTVL.

The rearrangement uses TRBV6-2 or TRBV6-3 and TRBJ2-7; D is possibly TRBD1 (5 bases). Trimming removed 5 bases at V and 0 bases at J, with 14 bases between. Germline loops: CDR1 MNHEY, CDR2 SVGEGT. This CDR3 region has 15 residues. CDR3 residues: CASSKDQGASYEQYF. The CDR3 DNA sequence: TGTGCCAGCAGTAAGGACCAGGGTGCCTCCTACGAGCAGTACTTC.

The table lists this clonotype with many counts. The chain uses TRBV29-1 and TRBJ2-7, with 7 bases lining up with TRBD1. The trim removed 4 bases at V and 4 bases at J, leaving 10 bases unmatched. Germline loops: CDR1 SQVTM, CDR2 ANQGSEA. The CDR3 is 14 residues long. CDR3 nucleotide sequence: TGCAGCGTTGCTATTCCGGGACAGCTTTACGAGCAGTACTTC. This gives the protein CSVAIPGQLYEQYF.